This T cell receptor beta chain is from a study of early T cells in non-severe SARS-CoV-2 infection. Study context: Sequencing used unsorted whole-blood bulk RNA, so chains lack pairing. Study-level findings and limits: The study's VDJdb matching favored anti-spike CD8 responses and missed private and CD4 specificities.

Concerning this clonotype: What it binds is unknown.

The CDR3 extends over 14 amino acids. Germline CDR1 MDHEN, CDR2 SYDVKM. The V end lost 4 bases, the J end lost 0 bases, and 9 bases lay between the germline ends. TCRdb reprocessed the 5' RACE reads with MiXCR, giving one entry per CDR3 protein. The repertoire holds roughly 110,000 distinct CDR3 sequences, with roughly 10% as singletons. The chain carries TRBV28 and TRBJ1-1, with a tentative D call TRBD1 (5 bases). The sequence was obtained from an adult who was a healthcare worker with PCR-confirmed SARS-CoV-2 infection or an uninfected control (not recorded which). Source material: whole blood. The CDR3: CASSWAGLNTEAFF. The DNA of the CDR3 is TGTGCCAGCAGTTGGGCAGGGTTGAACACTGAAGCTTTCTTT.